This T cell receptor (beta chain) was recorded in a study of vaccination and CD4 T cells after COVID-19. Whole-study results and caveats: Looking at convalescent patients, 304 of their 307 vaccine-specific clones were spike mono-reactive. There were relatively few convalescent patients studied, and there were no early post-infection timepoints. Detection of a median around 85% of reactive clones in convalescent patients was confined to the period after vaccination.

With the Oncomine TCR Beta short-read assay, DNA from cultured CD4+ T cells was sequenced. From the PCR reads, TCRdb called clonotypes with MiXCR, one entry per CDR3 protein. The sample shows 20,000 or so distinct CDR3 sequences, roughly 23% of them seen only once. The germline V gene has CDR1 SGHAT and CDR2 FQNNGV. Deletions cut 5 bases from V and 0 bases from J, with 13 bases between. The CDR3 is 15 amino acids. By sample fraction, this clonotype is medium-sized. The antigen remains unidentified. Treatment specified: approximately nine-day PBMC culture with coronavirus spike peptide pools or control peptides (ViraFEST assay). ViraFEST grew antigen-specific T cells using peptide pools, then sequenced TCRs.

The source material was cultured CD4+ T cells from blood. This rearrangement joins TRBV11-2 to TRBJ1-1; D remains unclear. The receptor was derived from a human donor with COVID-19. CDR3 sequence (DNA): TGTGCCAGCAGCCCCCTCCGAGGTCTGAACACTGAAGCTTTCTTT. Protein product: CASSPLRGLNTEAFF.